The rows below give T cell receptor beta chains drawn from one sample of a study of T cell changes during pregnancy in multiple sclerosis. TCRdb keeps only in-frame clones here, not all; method: immunoSEQ multiplex PCR. The profile shows under 65,000 clones, around 90% of them singletons. Sequencing was performed on peripheral blood, taken after pregnancy. The receptor set was obtained from a female donor in good health, enrolled as a control in a pregnancy study. Both conserved end residues are part of each CDR3. A D gene is named only where the DNA matches it firmly. Rows may omit the clone size; those that give it use once, few, many or a size class.

>-|-|TRBJ1-2|TRBV5-8
CASSLVVSLRLFFYGYTF
TGTGCCAGCAGCTTGGTGGTCAGCCTGCGACTCTTCTTCTATGGCTACACCTTC
>-|-|TRBJ1-2|TRBV6-5
CASTQTGYGYTF
TGTGCCAGCACTCAAACAGGGTACGGCTACACCTTC
>-|-|TRBJ2-5|TRBV9
CASSARPQQTQYF
TGTGCCAGCAGCGCCAGGCCCCAGCAAACCCAGTACTTC
>once|TRBD2|TRBJ2-7|TRBV7-9
CASSLAAGGPYEQYF
TGTGCCAGCAGCTTAGCGGCGGGGGGTCCCTACGAGCAGTACTTC
>-|TRBD1|TRBJ1-1|TRBV7-2
CASSIRTGGFTEAFF
TGTGCCAGCAGCATACGGACAGGGGGCTTCACTGAAGCTTTCTTT
>-|-|TRBJ1-4|TRBV29-1
CSVAGNEKLFF
TGCAGCGTTGCAGGGAATGAAAAACTGTTTTTT
>-|TRBD1|TRBJ2-1|TRBV7-9
CAGCRTGAYNEQFF
TGTGCCGGGTGCAGGACAGGGGCTTACAATGAGCAGTTCTTC
>-|TRBD2|TRBJ2-7|TRBV5-1
CASSLLLASGEWNEQYF
TGCGCCAGCAGCTTGTTGCTGGCTAGCGGGGAGTGGAACGAGCAGTACTTC
>-|-|TRBJ1-2|TRBV19
CASSKTGGGAF
TGTGCCAGTAGTAAAACCGGGGGAGGCGCCTTC
>-|TRBD1|TRBJ1-5|TRBV7-9
CASSATGVYNQPQHF
TGTGCCAGCAGCGCCACAGGGGTTTACAATCAGCCCCAGCATTTT
>-|-|TRBJ2-7|TRBV7-9
CASNPTGLDEQYF
TGTGCCAGCAATCCGACGGGTTTGGACGAGCAGTACTTC
>-|-|TRBJ2-7|TRBV5-4
CASSYRTDYEQYF
TGTGCCAGCAGTTATCGGACAGACTACGAGCAGTACTTC
>-|TRBD1|TRBJ2-1|TRBV5-1
CASSSNSRTGVGNEQFF
TGCGCCAGCAGCTCCAATTCTAGGACAGGGGTGGGCAATGAGCAGTTCTTC
>few|TRBD1|TRBJ1-2|TRBV4-1
CASSQGQGDGYTF
TGCGCCAGCAGCCAAGGACAGGGTGATGGCTACACCTTC
>-|-|TRBJ2-6|TRBV5-6
CASSLLQAHSGANVLTF
TGTGCCAGCAGTCTCCTCCAGGCCCACTCTGGGGCCAACGTCCTGACTTTC
>-|-|TRBJ1-2|TRBV19
CASRVNRERSGYTF
TGTGCCAGTAGGGTAAACCGGGAAAGGAGTGGCTACACCTTC
>once|TRBD2|TRBJ2-7|TRBV28
CASRLGGTSGRKGGEQYF
TGTGCCAGCAGGTTGGGGGGGACTAGCGGGAGGAAGGGGGGCGAGCAGTACTTC
>-|-|TRBJ2-1|TRBV27
CASSSRDNEQFF
TGTGCCAGCAGTTCCCGGGACAATGAGCAGTTCTTC
>-|TRBD1|TRBJ2-1|TRBV5-4
CASGGDRVSWAYNEQFF
TGTGCCAGCGGCGGTGACAGGGTCAGTTGGGCCTACAATGAGCAGTTCTTC
>-|TRBD1|TRBJ1-5|TRBV7-9
CASSSGQAPNQPQHF
TGTGCCAGCAGCTCCGGACAGGCCCCTAATCAGCCCCAGCATTTT
>-|TRBD1|TRBJ1-1|TRBV6-1
CASRDRGAMNTEAFF
TGTGCCAGCAGAGACAGGGGGGCAATGAACACTGAAGCTTTCTTT
>-|TRBD1|TRBJ1-3|TRBV6-1
CASSRGTEGWNTIYF
TGTGCCAGCAGCCGGGGGACAGAGGGGTGGAACACCATATATTTT
>-|-|TRBJ2-7|TRBV7-9
CASSKGGYEQYF
TGTGCCAGCAGCAAAGGAGGCTACGAGCAGTACTTC
>few|TRBD2|TRBJ2-5|TRBV4-3
CASSQVAGYQETQYF
TGCGCCAGCAGCCAAGTAGCGGGTTACCAAGAGACCCAGTACTTC
>-|TRBD2|TRBJ2-5|TRBV7-2
CASSHRSGGETQYF
TGTGCCAGCAGCCACCGGAGCGGGGGAGAGACCCAGTACTTC
>-|TRBD1|TRBJ1-3|TRBV28
CASSFTPRAGGVSGNTIYF
TGTGCCAGCAGTTTTACCCCCCGGGCAGGGGGTGTCTCTGGAAACACCATATATTTT
>-|TRBD1|TRBJ2-5|TRBV6-1
CASSASQGAVETQYF
TGTGCCAGCAGTGCCTCACAGGGGGCGGTCGAGACCCAGTACTTC
>few|-|TRBJ1-6|TRBV2
CASSTRVSPLHF
TGTGCCAGCAGTACGAGGGTCTCACCCCTCCACTTT
>-|TRBD2|TRBJ2-1|TRBV14
CASTGLAGPSSYNEQFF
TGTGCCAGCACTGGACTAGCGGGACCGAGCTCCTACAATGAGCAGTTCTTC
>-|-|TRBJ2-3|TRBV7-2
CASSLAGAGTDTQYF
TGTGCCAGCAGCTTAGCAGGGGCCGGCACAGATACGCAGTATTTT
>-|-|TRBJ2-2|TRBV2
CASSGMGLDTGELFF
TGTGCCAGCAGTGGAATGGGGCTCGACACCGGGGAGCTGTTTTTT
>-|TRBD1|TRBJ2-7|TRBV12-5
CASGRDRAYEQYF
TGTGCTAGTGGTCGGGACAGGGCGTACGAGCAGTACTTC
>-|TRBD1|TRBJ1-1|TRBV28
CASSLSPGQVYTEAFF
TGTGCCAGCAGTTTAAGCCCAGGACAGGTTTACACTGAAGCTTTCTTT
>-|-|TRBJ1-1|TRBV11-1
CASSLARQGRNALNTEAFF
TGTGCCAGCAGCTTAGCGCGTCAGGGGAGAAACGCTTTGAACACTGAAGCTTTCTTT
>-|TRBD1|TRBJ1-6|TRBV7-2
CASSLLADRGQGSPLHF
TGTGCCAGCAGCTTATTAGCGGACAGGGGGCAAGGTTCACCCCTCCACTTT
>-|TRBD2|TRBJ2-1|TRBV5-4
CASSLTSGTYNEQFF
TGTGCCAGCAGCCTGACTAGCGGGACCTACAATGAGCAGTTCTTC
>-|TRBD1|TRBJ2-5|TRBV29-1
CSVRRTGARPETQYF
TGCAGCGTTAGGCGGACAGGGGCTCGGCCAGAGACCCAGTACTTC
>-|TRBD1|TRBJ1-1|TRBV12-5
CASGFGGQGGAEAFF
TGTGCTAGTGGCTTCGGAGGACAGGGTGGCGCTGAAGCTTTCTTT
>-|-|TRBJ1-5|TRBV4-2
CASSQDFDQPQHF
TGTGCCAGCAGCCAAGATTTCGATCAGCCCCAGCATTTT
>-|TRBD1|TRBJ1-4|TRBV18
CASPDWDRGIGKLFF
TGTGCCAGCCCAGATTGGGACAGGGGGATCGGAAAACTGTTTTTT
>-|TRBD1|TRBJ2-7|TRBV30
CAWSVNPGQRSYEQYF
TGTGCCTGGAGCGTTAACCCGGGACAGCGATCCTACGAGCAGTACTTC
>-|TRBD1|TRBJ1-1|TRBV4-3
CASSQDPQGARRTEAFF
TGCGCCAGCAGCCAAGATCCCCAGGGGGCACGTAGGACTGAAGCTTTCTTT
>once|-|TRBJ2-7|TRBV5-4
CASSREGQGVYEQYF
TGTGCCAGCAGCCGGGAGGGCCAGGGGGTATACGAGCAGTACTTC
>-|TRBD2|TRBJ2-7|TRBV10-1
CASSEFSGSTDEQYF
TGCGCCAGCAGTGAGTTTAGCGGGAGCACTGACGAGCAGTACTTC
>-|-|TRBJ1-1|TRBV12-1
CASSSSQNTEAFF
TGTGCCAGCAGCTCGAGCCAGAACACTGAAGCTTTCTTT